A single sample gave rise to the 2 T cell receptor beta chains below, sequenced in a study of regulatory T cells in long-lasting Graves disease. Time point defined: newly diagnosed GD, antithyroid drugs for less than 3 months. There was RNA extracted from PBMCs, and the TCR library was made from it. iRepertoire HTBI primers and Arm-PCR of CDR3 regions built TCR beta libraries. One entry per CDR3 protein results from TCRdb running MiXCR on the multiplex PCR reads. The data show 530,000 or so distinct CDR3 sequences, about 16% seen once. This same sample was also part of a study on T cells in Graves' hyperthyroidism and ophthalmopathy.

The specimen was peripheral blood mononuclear cells (PBMCs), collected at new diagnosis, from a patient treated with antithyroid drugs. The source is a young man with Graves disease.

This clonotype was found many times. The chain joins TRBV2 to TRBJ1-5, with D possibly TRBD1 on 5 matching bases. This CDR3 has 15 residues. The germline V gene has CDR1 SNHLY and CDR2 FYNNEI. V was pared by 5 bases and J by 6 bases, with 17 bases between. CDR3 amino acids: CASSRDSGGGQPQHF. The CDR3 bases are TGTGCCAGCAGTCGGGACTCCGGGGGAGGTCAGCCCCAGCATTTT.

This clonotype has only a few counts. The gene calls are TRBV2 and TRBJ2-5; TRBD2 matches 8 bases. Germline trimming cut 11 bases from V and 0 bases from J; bases unmatched to any gene: 14. The CDR3 is 16 amino acids. The germline V gene has CDR1 SNHLY and CDR2 FYNNEI. CDR3 protein: CAGGTRAGGHQETQYF. The CDR3 DNA sequence: TGTGCCGGAGGGACCAGGGCGGGAGGCCACCAAGAGACCCAGTACTTC.